The T cell receptor (beta chain) described here comes from a study of T cell changes during pregnancy in multiple sclerosis. V dropped 3 bases and J dropped 2; count of bases not matched to a gene: 6. The CDR3 spans 15 residues. Germline lookup yields CDR1 SGHDT and CDR2 YYEEEE. Assay used: immunoSEQ multiplex PCR; TCRdb lists only in-frame clones, some missing. The table has 60,000 or so clones, about 90% seen once. This receptor was taken from a female donor in good health, enrolled as a control in a pregnancy study. The sample was CD4+ T cells from peripheral blood mononuclear cells, taken after pregnancy. This chain joins TRBV5-6 and TRBJ2-7; 9 bases agree with TRBD1. The CDR3 DNA reads TGTGCCAGCAGCTGGGGACAGGGTTCAACCTACGAGCAGTACTTC. As protein: CASSWGQGSTYEQYF.